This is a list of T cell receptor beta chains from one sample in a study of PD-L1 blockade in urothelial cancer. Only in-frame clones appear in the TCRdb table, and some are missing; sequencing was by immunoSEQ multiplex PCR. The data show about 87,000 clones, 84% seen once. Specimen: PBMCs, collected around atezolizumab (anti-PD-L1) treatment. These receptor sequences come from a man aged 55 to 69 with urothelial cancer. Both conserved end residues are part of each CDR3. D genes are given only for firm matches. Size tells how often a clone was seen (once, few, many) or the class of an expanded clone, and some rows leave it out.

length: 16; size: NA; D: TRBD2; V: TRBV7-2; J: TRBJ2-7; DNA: TGTGCCAGCAGCCCGGGACTAGCGGGCGGCTCCTACGAGCAGTACTTC; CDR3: CASSPGLAGGSYEQYF
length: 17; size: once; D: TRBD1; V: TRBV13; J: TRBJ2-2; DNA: TGTGCCAGCAGCTTAGAGGTCAGGGGGCGACGAACCGGGGAGCTGTTTTTT; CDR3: CASSLEVRGRRTGELFF
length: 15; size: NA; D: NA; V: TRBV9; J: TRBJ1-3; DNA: TGTGCCAGCAGCGTAGCGCAGGGATCGGGCCACACCATATATTTT; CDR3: CASSVAQGSGHTIYF
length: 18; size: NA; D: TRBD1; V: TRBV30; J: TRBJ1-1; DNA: TGTGCCTGGCAGACAGGGGGCGGAGGCACTCCCATGAACACTGAAGCTTTCTTT; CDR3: CAWQTGGGGTPMNTEAFF
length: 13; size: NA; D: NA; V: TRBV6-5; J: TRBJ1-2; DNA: TGTGCCAGCAGTCGACAGCCAAACTATGGCTACACCTTC; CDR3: CASSRQPNYGYTF
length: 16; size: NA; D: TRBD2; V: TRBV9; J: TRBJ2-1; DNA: TGTGCCAGCAGCCCACTCCCAGCGGGGATTAACAATGAGCAGTTCTTC; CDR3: CASSPLPAGINNEQFF
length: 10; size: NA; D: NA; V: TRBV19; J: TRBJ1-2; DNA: TGTGCCACCCTGTATCAGGGCTACACCTTC; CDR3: CATLYQGYTF
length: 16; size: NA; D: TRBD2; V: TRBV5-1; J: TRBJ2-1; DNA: TGCGCCAGCAGCCCGGATTCTAGCGGGTACTACAATGAGCAGTTCTTC; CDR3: CASSPDSSGYYNEQFF
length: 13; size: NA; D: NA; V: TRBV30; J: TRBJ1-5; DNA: TGTGCCTGGAGTAAGCAGGGGTATCAGCCCCAGCATTTT; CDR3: CAWSKQGYQPQHF
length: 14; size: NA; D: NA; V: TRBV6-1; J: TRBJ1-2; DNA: TGTGCCAGCACGCGGACAGAGGCTAACTATGGCTACACCTTC; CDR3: CASTRTEANYGYTF
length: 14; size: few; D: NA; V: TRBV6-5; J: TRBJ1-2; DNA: TGTGCCAGCAGGCCAGGTTTGCTTCGGTATGGCTACACCTTC; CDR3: CASRPGLLRYGYTF
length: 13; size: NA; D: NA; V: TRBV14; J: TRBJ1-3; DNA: TGTGCCAGCAGCACCGGACAGGGAAACACCATATATTTT; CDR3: CASSTGQGNTIYF
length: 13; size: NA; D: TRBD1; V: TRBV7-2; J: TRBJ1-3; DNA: TGTGCCAGCAGCTTAGGACAGGGAGGTCCCATGGATTTT; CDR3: CASSLGQGGPMDF
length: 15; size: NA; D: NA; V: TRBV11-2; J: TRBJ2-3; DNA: TGTGCCAGCAGCTTAGTCGGCAGGGTAGTAGGTACGCAGTATTTT; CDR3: CASSLVGRVVGTQYF
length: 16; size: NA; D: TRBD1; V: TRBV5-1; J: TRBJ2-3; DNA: TGCGCCAGCAGCCCTACACCAGACAGGGGCCCAGATACGCAGTATTTT; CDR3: CASSPTPDRGPDTQYF
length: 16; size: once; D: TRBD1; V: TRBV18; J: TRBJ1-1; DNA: TGTGCCAGCTCAGAAGGACAGGGGGCTCTCTATACTGAAGCTTTCTTT; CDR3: CASSEGQGALYTEAFF
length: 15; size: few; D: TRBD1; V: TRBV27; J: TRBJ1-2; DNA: TGTGCCAGCAGTTCACCTCACAGGGGGCCGTTAGGCTACACCTTC; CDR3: CASSSPHRGPLGYTF
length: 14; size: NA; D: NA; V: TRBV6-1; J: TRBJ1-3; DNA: TGTGCCAGCAGTGAACCAGCAGGGGCCAACACCATATATTTT; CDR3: CASSEPAGANTIYF
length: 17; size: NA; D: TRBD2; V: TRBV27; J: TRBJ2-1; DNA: TGTGCCAGCAGTGTCCGACTAGCGGCCAGCTCCTACAATGAGCAGTTCTTC; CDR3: CASSVRLAASSYNEQFF
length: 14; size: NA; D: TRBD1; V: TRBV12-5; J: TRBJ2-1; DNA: TGTGCTAGTGGTGCGGGACAGGGGCACAATGAGCAGTTCTTC; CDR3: CASGAGQGHNEQFF
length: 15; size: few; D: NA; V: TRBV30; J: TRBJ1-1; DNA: TGTGCCTGGAGTGTACGGGCGGGGGGCAGGGCTGAAGCTTTCTTT; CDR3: CAWSVRAGGRAEAFF
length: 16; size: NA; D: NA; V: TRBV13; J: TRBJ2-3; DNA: TGTGCCAGCAGACCGAGCCTTACCCCCCCCACAGATACGCAGTATTTT; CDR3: CASRPSLTPPTDTQYF
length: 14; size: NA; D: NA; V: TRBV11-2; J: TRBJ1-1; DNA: TGTGCCAGCAGAGTACGCGAAGTGAACACTGAAGCTTTCTTT; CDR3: CASRVREVNTEAFF
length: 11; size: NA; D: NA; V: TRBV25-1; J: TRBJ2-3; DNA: TGTGCCAGCAGAGCGACAGATACGCAGTATTTT; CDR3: CASRATDTQYF
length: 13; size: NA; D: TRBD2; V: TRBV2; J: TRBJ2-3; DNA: TGTGCCGGGAAGCGGGGGGCCACAGATACGCAGTATTTT; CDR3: CAGKRGATDTQYF
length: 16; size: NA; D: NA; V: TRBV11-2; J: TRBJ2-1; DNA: TGTGCCAGCAGCCTACTCCGCGGTCTCTCCTACAATGAGCAGTTCTTC; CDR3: CASSLLRGLSYNEQFF
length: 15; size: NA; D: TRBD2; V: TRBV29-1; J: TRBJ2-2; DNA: TGCAGCGGGACGGGAGCGGGAGGAGCCACCGGGGAGCTGTTTTTT; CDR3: CSGTGAGGATGELFF
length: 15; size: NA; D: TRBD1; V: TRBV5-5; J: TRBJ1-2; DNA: TGTGCCAGCAGCTTGGTAGGGGGCGCCGACTATGGCTACACCTTC; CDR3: CASSLVGGADYGYTF
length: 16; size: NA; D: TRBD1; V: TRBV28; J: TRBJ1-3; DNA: TGTGCCAGCAGATCCTGGGACAGGGGGACTGGAAACACCATATATTTT; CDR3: CASRSWDRGTGNTIYF
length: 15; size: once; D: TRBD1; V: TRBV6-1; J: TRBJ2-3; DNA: TGTGCCAGCAGTACCCTGGCAGGGGGACCAGATACGCAGTATTTT; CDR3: CASSTLAGGPDTQYF
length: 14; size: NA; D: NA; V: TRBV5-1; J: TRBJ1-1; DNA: TGCGCCAGCAGCTTGGCCGCGGCCCAGACTGAAGCTTTCTTT; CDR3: CASSLAAAQTEAFF
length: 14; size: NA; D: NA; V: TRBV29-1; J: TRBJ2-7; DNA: TGCAGCGTTGGTTCTAGCGTGAAACTCTACGAGCAGTACTTC; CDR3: CSVGSSVKLYEQYF
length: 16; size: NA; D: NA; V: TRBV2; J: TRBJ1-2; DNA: TGTGCCAGCAGTTTTGGGGGCAGGGCGGGCGACTATGGCTACACCTTC; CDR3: CASSFGGRAGDYGYTF
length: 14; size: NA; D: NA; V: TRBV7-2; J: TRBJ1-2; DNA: TGTGCCAGCAGCTCTTATCCTCCTAACTATGGCTACACCTTC; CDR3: CASSSYPPNYGYTF
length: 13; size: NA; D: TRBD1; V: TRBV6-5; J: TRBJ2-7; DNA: TGTGCCAGCAGTGGGGGACAGCCCTACGAGCAGTACTTC; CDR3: CASSGGQPYEQYF
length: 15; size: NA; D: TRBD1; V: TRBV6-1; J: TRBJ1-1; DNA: TGTGCCAGCAGTGAACGGGGACAGCCGAACACTGAAGCTTTCTTT; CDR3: CASSERGQPNTEAFF
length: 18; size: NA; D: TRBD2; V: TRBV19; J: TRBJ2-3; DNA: TGTGCCAGTAGTAGGGGACTAGCGGGGGGGCTAAGCACAGATACGCAGTATTTT; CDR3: CASSRGLAGGLSTDTQYF
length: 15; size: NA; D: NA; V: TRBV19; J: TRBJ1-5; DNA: TGTGCCAGTAGTATTCCAGGGTACCAGGATCAGCCCCAGCATTTT; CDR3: CASSIPGYQDQPQHF
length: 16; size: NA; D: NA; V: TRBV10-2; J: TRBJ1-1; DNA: TGCGCCAGCAGTGAGCCCGGATACAGGGAAAACACTGAAGCTTTCTTT; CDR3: CASSEPGYRENTEAFF
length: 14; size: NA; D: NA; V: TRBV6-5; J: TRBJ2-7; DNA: TGTGCCAGCAGTCCTTATCGGGACAACTACGAGCAGTACTTC; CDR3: CASSPYRDNYEQYF
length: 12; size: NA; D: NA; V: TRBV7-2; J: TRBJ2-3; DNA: TGTGCCAGCAGCGGCAGCACAGATACGCAGTATTTT; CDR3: CASSGSTDTQYF
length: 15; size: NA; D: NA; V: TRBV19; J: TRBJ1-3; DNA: TGTGCCAGTAGTATTGGCGGAAGCTCTGGAAACACCATATATTTT; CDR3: CASSIGGSSGNTIYF
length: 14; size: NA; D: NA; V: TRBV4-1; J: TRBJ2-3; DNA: TGCGCCAGCAGCCAAGGGTTGAAGCCGGATACGCAGTATTTT; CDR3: CASSQGLKPDTQYF
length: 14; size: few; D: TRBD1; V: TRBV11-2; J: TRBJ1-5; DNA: TGTGCCAGCAGCTCCCAGGGGGGCAATCAGCCCCAGCATTTT; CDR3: CASSSQGGNQPQHF
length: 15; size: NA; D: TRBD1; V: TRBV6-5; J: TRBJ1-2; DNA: TGTGCCAGCAGTTTCGAGGACAGGGCTTACTATGGCTACACCTTC; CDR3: CASSFEDRAYYGYTF
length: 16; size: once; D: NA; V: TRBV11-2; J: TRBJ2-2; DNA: TGTGCCAGCAGCTTAGAACGCACGGCGAACACCGGGGAGCTGTTTTTT; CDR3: CASSLERTANTGELFF
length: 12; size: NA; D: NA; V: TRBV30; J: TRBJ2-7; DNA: TGTGCCTGGAGTGAGGGGGTCTACGAGCAGTACTTC; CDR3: CAWSEGVYEQYF
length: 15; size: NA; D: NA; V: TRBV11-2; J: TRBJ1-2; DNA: TGTGCCAGCAGCTTAGATGGGGCTGTGGAGTATGGCTACACCTTC; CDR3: CASSLDGAVEYGYTF
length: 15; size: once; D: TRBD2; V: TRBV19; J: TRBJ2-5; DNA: TGTGCCAGTAGTTCTTCTAGCGGGAGCGGAGAGACCCAGTACTTC; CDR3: CASSSSSGSGETQYF
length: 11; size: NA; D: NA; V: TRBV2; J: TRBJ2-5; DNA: TGTGCCAGCAGGGGGCAGGAGACCCAGTACTTC; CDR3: CASRGQETQYF
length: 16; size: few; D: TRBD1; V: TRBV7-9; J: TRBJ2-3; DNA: TGTGCCAGCAGCTTAGAAGGGGGCCGGTTTGGTGGTACGCAGTATTTT; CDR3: CASSLEGGRFGGTQYF
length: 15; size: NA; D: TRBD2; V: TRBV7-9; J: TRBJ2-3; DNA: TGTGCCAGCGGAAAACTAGCGGGGGGCACAGATACGCAGTATTTT; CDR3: CASGKLAGGTDTQYF
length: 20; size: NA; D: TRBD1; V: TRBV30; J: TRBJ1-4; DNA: TGTGCCTGGAGTCCCCTCAAAAATCTCCTGGACAGGGGAACTAATGAAAAACTGTTTTTT; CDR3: CAWSPLKNLLDRGTNEKLFF
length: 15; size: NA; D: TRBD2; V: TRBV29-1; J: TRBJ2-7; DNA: TGCAGCGTTGGAGGGACTAGCGGGAACTCCTACGAGCAGTACTTC; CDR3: CSVGGTSGNSYEQYF